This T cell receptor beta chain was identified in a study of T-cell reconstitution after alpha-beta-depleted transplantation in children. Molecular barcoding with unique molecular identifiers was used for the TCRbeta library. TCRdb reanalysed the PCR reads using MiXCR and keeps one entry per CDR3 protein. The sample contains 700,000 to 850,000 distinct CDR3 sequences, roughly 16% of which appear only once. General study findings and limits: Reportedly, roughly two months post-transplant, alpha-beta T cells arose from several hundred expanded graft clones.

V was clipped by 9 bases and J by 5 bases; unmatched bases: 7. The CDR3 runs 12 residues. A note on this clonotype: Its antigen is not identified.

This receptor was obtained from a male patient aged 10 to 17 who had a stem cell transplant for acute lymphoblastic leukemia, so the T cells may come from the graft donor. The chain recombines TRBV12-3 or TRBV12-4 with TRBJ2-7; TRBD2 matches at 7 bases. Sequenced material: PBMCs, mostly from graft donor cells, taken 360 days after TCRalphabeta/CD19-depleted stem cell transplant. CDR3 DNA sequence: TGTGCCAGTAGGACGGGAGGTAACGAGCAGTACTTC. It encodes CASRTGGNEQYF.